The rows below give T cell receptor beta chains drawn from one sample of a study of blood T cell repertoires in COVID-19. TCRdb keeps only in-frame clones here, not all; method: immunoSEQ multiplex PCR. This table holds approximately 44,000 clones, over 70% found once. Sequencing used peripheral blood. The source of these receptors is an elderly woman with acute or convalescent COVID-19. CDR3s include the opening cysteine and the closing phenylalanine or tryptophan. D genes are given only for firm matches. Size values are once, few and many counts, or a class for expanded clones, and some rows have none.

J gene,V gene,clone size,D gene,CDR3 protein,CDR3 DNA
TRBJ1-5,TRBV25-1,NA,TRBD1,CASSGPGTGSQPQHF,TGTGCCAGCAGTGGCCCCGGGACAGGGAGTCAGCCCCAGCATTTT
TRBJ1-5,TRBV4-1,NA,NA,CASSQGRGSNQPQHF,TGCGCCAGCAGCCAAGGTAGGGGAAGCAATCAGCCCCAGCATTTT
TRBJ2-2,TRBV4-3,NA,TRBD2,CASSQDLAGLNTGELFF,TGCGCCAGCAGCCAAGATCTAGCGGGGCTTAACACCGGGGAGCTGTTTTTT
TRBJ2-2,TRBV18,NA,TRBD1,CASSSTGGRGTGELFF,TGTGCCAGCTCATCGACAGGGGGCAGGGGCACCGGGGAGCTGTTTTTT
TRBJ1-2,TRBV5-1,NA,NA,CASSLGQNYGYTF,TGCGCCAGCAGCTTAGGACAAAACTATGGCTACACCTTC
TRBJ2-1,TRBV18,NA,TRBD2,CASSRASGHNEQFF,TGTGCCAGCTCCCGGGCTAGCGGGCACAATGAGCAGTTCTTC
TRBJ2-2,TRBV5-1,NA,TRBD2,CASSFGTTSIGELFF,TGCGCCAGCAGCTTCGGGACTACCTCTATCGGGGAGCTGTTTTTT
TRBJ2-3,TRBV5-4,once,NA,CASSPTPDTQYF,TGTGCCAGCAGCCCGACACCAGATACGCAGTATTTT
TRBJ1-4,TRBV18,few,TRBD1,CASSPPGQGITNEKLFF,TGTGCCAGCTCACCTCCGGGACAGGGCATAACTAATGAAAAACTGTTTTTT
TRBJ2-5,TRBV6-5,NA,NA,CASRGSSNIGTQYF,TGTGCCAGCAGAGGGAGCTCGAATATCGGGACCCAGTACTTC
TRBJ2-5,TRBV28,NA,NA,CASSGETQYF,TGTGCCAGCTCCGGAGAGACCCAGTACTTC
TRBJ2-1,TRBV7-3,NA,TRBD2,CASSLTIREGVNEQFF,TGTGCCAGCAGCTTAACTATCCGGGAGGGGGTCAATGAGCAGTTCTTC
TRBJ2-1,TRBV6-5,NA,TRBD1,CASRYRGTGINNEQFF,TGTGCCAGCAGGTACCGGGGGACAGGAATTAACAATGAGCAGTTCTTC
TRBJ1-5,TRBV3-1/TRBV3-2,NA,TRBD1,CASSSRQGSNQPQHF,TGTGCCAGCAGCTCCCGACAGGGTAGCAATCAGCCCCAGCATTTT
TRBJ2-2,TRBV2,NA,NA,CASSVQGANTGELFF,TGTGCCAGCAGTGTACAGGGCGCGAACACCGGGGAGCTGTTTTTT
TRBJ2-1,TRBV2,NA,TRBD2,CASMREGYNEQFF,TGTGCCAGCATGCGGGAGGGCTACAATGAGCAGTTCTTC
TRBJ2-1,TRBV3-1/TRBV3-2,NA,TRBD2,CASSHPPSGRWNEQFF,TGTGCCAGCAGCCACCCTCCTAGCGGGAGATGGAATGAGCAGTTCTTC
TRBJ2-3,TRBV21-1,NA,NA,CASSNDRRRCTDTQYF,TGTGCCAGCAGCAACGACAGGCGAAGATGCACAGATACGCAGTATTTT
TRBJ2-2,TRBV10-1,NA,NA,CASSRGSAGELFF,TGCGCCAGCAGCCGGGGATCGGCCGGGGAGCTGTTTTTT
TRBJ1-3,TRBV24-1,NA,NA,CATSDTTNRAESCNTIYF,TGTGCCACCAGTGATACAACTAACAGGGCAGAATCGTGTAACACCATATATTTT
TRBJ2-7,TRBV21-1,many,NA,CASSPSQDCAYEQYF,TGTGCCAGCAGCCCTTCCCAGGACTGTGCCTACGAGCAGTACTTC
TRBJ2-7,TRBV7-9,NA,TRBD2,CASSLEGTSGRASYEQYF,TGTGCCAGCAGCTTAGAAGGGACTAGCGGGAGGGCCTCCTACGAGCAGTACTTC
TRBJ2-1,TRBV6-2/TRBV6-3,NA,NA,CASSSPGLVEVNEQFF,TGTGCCAGCAGTTCACCCGGACTCGTCGAGGTGAATGAGCAGTTCTTC
TRBJ2-5,TRBV5-1,once,NA,CASSLGRGYQETQYF,TGCGCCAGCAGCTTGGGGCGGGGATACCAAGAGACCCAGTACTTC
TRBJ1-1,TRBV28,NA,NA,CASSLHSIAEAFF,TGTGCCAGCAGTTTACACTCTATCGCTGAAGCTTTCTTT
TRBJ1-1,TRBV28,NA,NA,CASSFPGNMNTEAFF,TGTGCCAGCAGTTTCCCGGGGAACATGAACACTGAAGCTTTCTTT
TRBJ1-2,TRBV2,NA,NA,CASRGRGGPYGYTF,TGTGCCAGCAGGGGCCGGGGGGGGCCCTATGGCTACACCTTC
TRBJ2-2,TRBV25-1,NA,NA,CASSGSRLGELFF,TGTGCCAGCAGTGGCTCCAGATTAGGGGAGCTGTTTTTT
TRBJ2-3,TRBV19,NA,TRBD2,CASSYTTGTSGRTSDTQYF,TGTGCCAGTAGCTACACCACCGGGACTAGCGGGAGGACGTCAGATACGCAGTATTTT
TRBJ2-5,TRBV6-4,NA,NA,CASSPNGVAEETQYF,TGTGCCAGCAGCCCGAACGGGGTAGCGGAAGAGACCCAGTACTTC
TRBJ1-4,TRBV30,once,TRBD1,CACAGQGNEKLFF,TGTGCCTGTGCCGGACAGGGTAATGAAAAACTGTTTTTT
TRBJ1-2,TRBV27,NA,TRBD1,CASSPRITGGTLSYGYTF,TGTGCCAGCAGTCCCCGTATTACAGGGGGAACTTTGAGCTATGGCTACACCTTC
TRBJ2-5,TRBV29-1,NA,NA,CSVETSTGVTQYF,TGCAGCGTTGAAACCTCGACGGGGGTGACCCAGTACTTC
TRBJ1-2,TRBV10-3,NA,TRBD1,CAISKSGTEAYGYTF,TGTGCCATCAGTAAATCCGGGACAGAGGCCTATGGCTACACCTTC
TRBJ1-4,TRBV9,NA,TRBD1,CASSGQTGTDLRQTTNEKLFF,TGTGCCAGCAGCGGCCAAACCGGGACAGACCTACGACAGACAACTAATGAAAAACTGTTTTTT
TRBJ1-2,TRBV15,NA,TRBD1,CATSGGDRGFYGYTF,TGTGCCACCAGCGGGGGGGACAGGGGATTTTATGGCTACACCTTC
TRBJ1-2,TRBV12-5,NA,NA,CASGLTAGRSDYGYTF,TGTGCTAGTGGTTTGACTGCAGGGAGGAGTGACTATGGCTACACCTTC
TRBJ1-1,TRBV3-1/TRBV3-2,NA,NA,CASSLGRRDTEAFF,TGTGCCAGCAGCCTCGGGAGGAGGGACACTGAAGCTTTCTTT
TRBJ2-7,TRBV21-1,NA,NA,CASSNRTSGLRYEQYF,TGTGCCAGCAGCAATAGGACTAGCGGGCTCCGATACGAGCAGTACTTC
TRBJ2-3,TRBV19,NA,NA,CASSLTTGGGRTDTQYF,TGTGCCAGTAGTCTTACCACAGGGGGGGGCCGCACAGATACGCAGTATTTT
TRBJ1-5,TRBV28,few,NA,CASFRNQPQHF,TGTGCCAGCTTCAGAAATCAGCCCCAGCATTTT
TRBJ1-6,TRBV9,NA,NA,CASSPRGDNSPLHF,TGTGCCAGCAGCCCCCGCGGAGATAATTCACCCCTCCACTTT
TRBJ1-5,TRBV19,NA,TRBD1,CASRQDRGRNQPQHF,TGTGCCAGTCGACAGGACAGGGGACGCAATCAGCCCCAGCATTTT
TRBJ1-6,TRBV6-5,few,TRBD1,CASRPRQGGNSPLHF,TGTGCCAGCAGACCAAGACAGGGCGGAAATTCACCCCTCCACTTT
TRBJ1-4,TRBV6-1,once,NA,CASSRHPNEKLFF,TGTGCCAGCAGCAGACACCCTAATGAAAAACTGTTTTTT
TRBJ1-4,TRBV4-2,NA,TRBD1,CASSQAGGKVTNEKLFF,TGTGCCAGCAGCCAAGCAGGGGGTAAAGTAACGAATGAAAAACTGTTTTTT
TRBJ2-7,TRBV3-1/TRBV3-2,NA,NA,CASSQDLSDYEQYF,TGTGCCAGCAGCCAAGATCTATCTGACTACGAGCAGTACTTC
TRBJ1-1,TRBV5-1,NA,NA,CASSSDFLNTEAFF,TGCGCCAGCAGCTCGGACTTCCTGAACACTGAAGCTTTCTTT
TRBJ2-7,TRBV7-9,NA,NA,CASGRSSNEQYF,TGTGCCAGCGGAAGGAGTAGTAACGAGCAGTACTTC
TRBJ1-1,TRBV2,NA,TRBD1,CASSAQGGDTEAFF,TGTGCCAGCAGTGCCCAGGGGGGAGACACTGAAGCTTTCTTT
TRBJ1-1,TRBV7-9,NA,TRBD1,CASSFVRGQGTEAFF,TGTGCCAGCAGCTTTGTAAGGGGGCAGGGCACTGAAGCTTTCTTT
TRBJ1-2,TRBV29-1,NA,TRBD1,CSAGGGSDGYTF,TGCAGCGCCGGAGGGGGCAGCGATGGCTACACCTTC
TRBJ2-1,TRBV4-2,NA,NA,CASSQDRLLNEQFF,TGTGCCAGCAGCCAAGATCGACTCCTCAATGAGCAGTTCTTC
TRBJ1-2,TRBV4-2,NA,TRBD1,CASSQDPGQGSHGYTF,TGTGCCAGCAGCCAAGACCCGGGACAGGGGTCGCATGGCTACACCTTC
TRBJ2-3,TRBV3-1/TRBV3-2,NA,NA,CASSQEIRVVDTQYF,TGTGCCAGCAGCCAAGAAATTCGGGTGGTGGATACGCAGTATTTT
TRBJ2-3,TRBV6-1,NA,NA,CASSELLGASDTQYF,TGTGCCAGCAGTGAACTGCTGGGGGCGTCAGATACGCAGTATTTT
TRBJ1-5,TRBV5-1,NA,TRBD1,CASSLGQGSGQPQHF,TGCGCCAGCAGCCTCGGACAGGGGTCGGGTCAGCCCCAGCATTTT
TRBJ1-1,TRBV20-1,NA,NA,CGGTRAGEAFF,TGCGGGGGGACTAGGGCGGGTGAAGCTTTCTTT
TRBJ2-1,TRBV19,NA,NA,CASSTGDPSSYNEQFF,TGTGCCAGTAGTACAGGGGACCCCTCCTCCTACAATGAGCAGTTCTTC
TRBJ1-4,TRBV5-4,NA,TRBD1,CASSLDRREEKLFF,TGTGCCAGCAGCCTGGACAGGAGGGAGGAAAAACTGTTTTTT